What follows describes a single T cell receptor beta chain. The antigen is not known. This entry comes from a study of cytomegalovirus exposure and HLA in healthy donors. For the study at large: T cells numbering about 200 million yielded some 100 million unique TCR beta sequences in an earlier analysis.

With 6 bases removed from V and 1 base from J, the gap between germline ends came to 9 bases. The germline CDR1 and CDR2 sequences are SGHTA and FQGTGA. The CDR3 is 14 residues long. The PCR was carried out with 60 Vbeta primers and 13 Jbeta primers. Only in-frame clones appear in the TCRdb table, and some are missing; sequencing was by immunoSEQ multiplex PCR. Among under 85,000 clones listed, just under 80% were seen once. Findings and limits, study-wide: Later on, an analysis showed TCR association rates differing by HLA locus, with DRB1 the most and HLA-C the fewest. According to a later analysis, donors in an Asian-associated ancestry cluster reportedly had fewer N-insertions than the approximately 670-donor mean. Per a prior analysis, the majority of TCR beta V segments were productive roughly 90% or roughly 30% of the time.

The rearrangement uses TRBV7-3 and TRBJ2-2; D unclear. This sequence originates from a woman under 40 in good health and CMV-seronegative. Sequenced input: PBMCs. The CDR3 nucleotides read TGTGCCAGCAGAAGTTCCGGGAACACCGGGGAGCTGTTTTTT. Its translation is CASRSSGNTGELFF.